This T cell receptor beta chain was observed in a study of T cells in Graves' hyperthyroidism and ophthalmopathy. Trimming cost V 4 bases and J 5 bases; bases outside gene matches: 8. CDR3 length: 15 amino acids. Germline CDR1 is SNHLY and CDR2 is FYNNEI. Study-wide results and limits: Ophthalmopathy was predicted by the model a median of approximately 6 months ahead of onset. Most clonotypes expanded in thyroid above 0.001 were likewise present in blood.

The table lists this clonotype with many counts. What it recognizes is unknown. Ahead of any ophthalmopathy symptoms, the blood sample was obtained at the first diagnosis of hyperthyroidism. Using RNA transcripts as the source, TCR beta CDR3 regions were amplified. Using the HTBI primer set, a first-round RT-PCR was run on the TCR CDR3. TCRdb called the multiplex PCR reads again in MiXCR, with one record for every CDR3 protein. The data contain under 300,000 distinct CDR3 sequences, approximately 14% of them singletons. The chain links TRBV2 to TRBJ2-5; TRBD2 matches at 9 bases. Material for sequencing was blood. This receptor was identified in a woman between 45 and 65 years old with Graves' hyperthyroidism that later progressed to Graves' ophthalmopathy. The CDR3, as DNA: TGTGCCAGCAGTGCTATAGCGGGAGAAGCGGAGACCCAGTACTTC. This codes for CASSAIAGEAETQYF.